Listed below are T cell receptor beta chains from one sample, sequenced in a study of lymphopenia after photon versus proton radiotherapy. The repertoire was sequenced with immunoSEQ multiplex PCR; TCRdb's copy has only in-frame clones and lacks some. There are under 35,000 clones in the sample; 84% occur only once, and around 15% lies in the top ten. Sample: peripheral blood, taken from a patient treated with proton-based radiotherapy. All receptors derive from a woman in her 70s with pancreatic cancer. Both conserved end residues are part of each CDR3. A D gene is named only where the DNA matches it firmly. Size tells how often a clone was seen (once, few, many) or the class of an expanded clone, and some rows leave it out.

v_gene: TRBV2; d_gene: TRBD1; abundance: NA; j_gene: TRBJ1-5; CDR3aa: CASPDGPGGYQPQHF; CDR3nt: TGTGCCAGCCCCGACGGTCCAGGGGGGTATCAGCCCCAGCATTTC
v_gene: TRBV7-8; d_gene: NA; abundance: NA; j_gene: TRBJ2-7; CDR3aa: CASSARVEQYF; CDR3nt: TGTGCCAGCAGCGCTAGGGTGGAGCAGTACTTC
v_gene: TRBV7-3; d_gene: TRBD2; abundance: NA; j_gene: TRBJ2-1; CDR3aa: CASSPTVSGISYNEQFF; CDR3nt: TGTGCCAGCAGCCCCACCGTTAGCGGGATCTCCTACAATGAGCAGTTCTTC
v_gene: TRBV4-3; d_gene: NA; abundance: NA; j_gene: TRBJ1-2; CDR3aa: CASSQEDGGVYGYTF; CDR3nt: TGCGCCAGCAGCCAAGAAGACGGGGGCGTCTATGGCTACACCTTC
v_gene: TRBV6-5; d_gene: NA; abundance: NA; j_gene: TRBJ2-6; CDR3aa: CASSPAATGANVLTF; CDR3nt: TGTGCCAGCAGCCCGGCAGCAACCGGGGCCAACGTCCTGACTTTC
v_gene: TRBV5-8; d_gene: NA; abundance: NA; j_gene: TRBJ2-3; CDR3aa: CASSRGQITDTQYF; CDR3nt: TGTGCCAGCAGCCGGGGGCAAATTACAGATACGCAGTATTTT
v_gene: TRBV5-6; d_gene: NA; abundance: few; j_gene: TRBJ1-2; CDR3aa: CASTLQRYGYTF; CDR3nt: TGTGCCAGCACCCTCCAACGCTATGGCTACACCTTC
v_gene: TRBV1; d_gene: NA; abundance: NA; j_gene: TRBJ1-1; CDR3aa: CTSSQGLKSQTEAFF; CDR3nt: TGCACCAGCAGCCAGGGTCTTAAGAGCCAGACTGAAGCTTTCTTT
v_gene: TRBV6-6; d_gene: TRBD1; abundance: NA; j_gene: TRBJ2-7; CDR3aa: CASSSADRGKQYF; CDR3nt: TGTGCCAGCAGTTCCGCAGACAGGGGTAAGCAGTACTTC
v_gene: TRBV27; d_gene: NA; abundance: NA; j_gene: TRBJ2-7; CDR3aa: CASSYDRYEQYF; CDR3nt: TGTGCCAGCAGTTATGACCGGTACGAGCAGTACTTC
v_gene: TRBV10-1; d_gene: NA; abundance: NA; j_gene: TRBJ2-7; CDR3aa: CASPDSGAGPTYEQYF; CDR3nt: TGCGCCAGCCCCGATTCCGGTGCAGGACCGACCTACGAGCAGTACTTC
v_gene: TRBV5-1; d_gene: TRBD1; abundance: NA; j_gene: TRBJ1-3; CDR3aa: CASSLGLGQGGSGNTIYF; CDR3nt: TGCGCCAGCAGCTTGGGCCTGGGACAGGGGGGATCTGGAAACACCATATATTTT
v_gene: TRBV30; d_gene: NA; abundance: NA; j_gene: TRBJ1-2; CDR3aa: CARSPGPGYTF; CDR3nt: TGTGCCCGGAGTCCCGGACCCGGCTACACCTTC
v_gene: TRBV7-8; d_gene: NA; abundance: NA; j_gene: TRBJ1-1; CDR3aa: CASSHRVGTEAFF; CDR3nt: TGTGCCAGCAGCCACAGGGTAGGCACTGAAGCTTTCTTT
v_gene: TRBV6-1; d_gene: TRBD1; abundance: NA; j_gene: TRBJ1-4; CDR3aa: CASKKGQGYEKLFF; CDR3nt: TGTGCCAGCAAGAAGGGACAGGGATATGAAAAACTGTTTTTT
v_gene: TRBV28; d_gene: TRBD1; abundance: NA; j_gene: TRBJ1-5; CDR3aa: CASSLAGTGNSNQPQHF; CDR3nt: TGTGCCAGCAGTTTGGCCGGGACAGGGAATAGCAATCAGCCCCAGCATTTT
v_gene: TRBV7-2; d_gene: NA; abundance: NA; j_gene: TRBJ1-2; CDR3aa: CASSGSHGDRYGYTF; CDR3nt: TGTGCCAGCAGCGGCAGTCACGGGGATCGGTACGGCTACACCTTC
v_gene: TRBV6-5; d_gene: TRBD2; abundance: NA; j_gene: TRBJ2-5; CDR3aa: CASGPSGRAGETQYF; CDR3nt: TGTGCCAGCGGCCCCAGCGGGAGGGCCGGAGAGACCCAGTACTTC
v_gene: TRBV5-1; d_gene: TRBD2; abundance: NA; j_gene: TRBJ2-1; CDR3aa: CASSLARTSDPRERDEQFF; CDR3nt: TGCGCCAGCAGCTTGGCCCGGACTAGCGACCCCCGAGAGAGAGATGAGCAGTTCTTC
v_gene: TRBV6-5; d_gene: NA; abundance: medium-sized; j_gene: TRBJ1-1; CDR3aa: CASGVGHTEAFF; CDR3nt: TGTGCCAGTGGAGTGGGACACACTGAAGCTTTCTTT
v_gene: TRBV6-5; d_gene: NA; abundance: once; j_gene: TRBJ1-4; CDR3aa: CASSTGTSRNEKLFF; CDR3nt: TGTGCCAGCAGTACAGGGACGTCCCGTAATGAAAAACTGTTTTTT
v_gene: TRBV19; d_gene: NA; abundance: NA; j_gene: TRBJ1-5; CDR3aa: CASSIGVSLGQPQHF; CDR3nt: TGTGCCAGTAGTATAGGGGTCAGTCTGGGTCAGCCCCAGCATTTT
v_gene: TRBV11-2; d_gene: NA; abundance: NA; j_gene: TRBJ2-7; CDR3aa: CASSLVGRASYEQYF; CDR3nt: TGTGCCAGCAGCTTAGTGGGCAGGGCCTCCTACGAGCAGTACTTC
v_gene: TRBV5-6; d_gene: NA; abundance: NA; j_gene: TRBJ1-3; CDR3aa: CASSWAGTGNTIYF; CDR3nt: TGTGCCAGCAGCTGGGCGGGAACTGGAAACACCATATATTTT
v_gene: TRBV18; d_gene: NA; abundance: NA; j_gene: TRBJ2-5; CDR3aa: CASSPSLFKLQIQGEETQYF; CDR3nt: TGTGCCAGCTCACCAAGTTTGTTTAAGCTTCAAATACAAGGGGAAGAGACCCAGTACTTC
v_gene: TRBV30; d_gene: NA; abundance: NA; j_gene: TRBJ1-1; CDR3aa: CAWSVGGATEAFF; CDR3nt: TGTGCCTGGAGTGTAGGAGGGGCCACTGAAGCTTTCTTT
v_gene: TRBV28; d_gene: NA; abundance: NA; j_gene: TRBJ1-5; CDR3aa: CATGGLSSNQPQHF; CDR3nt: TGTGCCACCGGAGGACTGAGTAGCAATCAGCCCCAGCATTTT
v_gene: TRBV28; d_gene: TRBD2; abundance: NA; j_gene: TRBJ2-1; CDR3aa: CASKPPPLIAGGSSYNEQFF; CDR3nt: TGTGCCAGCAAACCACCTCCCCTAATAGCGGGGGGAAGCTCCTACAATGAGCAGTTCTTC
v_gene: TRBV4-1; d_gene: NA; abundance: NA; j_gene: TRBJ2-2; CDR3aa: CASSQSAGPTTGELFF; CDR3nt: TGCGCCAGCAGCCAAAGCGCAGGTCCGACCACCGGGGAGCTGTTTTTT
v_gene: TRBV28; d_gene: TRBD2; abundance: NA; j_gene: TRBJ2-2; CDR3aa: CASSRGGTGELFF; CDR3nt: TGTGCCAGCAGCCGCGGGGGCACCGGGGAGCTGTTTTTT
v_gene: TRBV5-1; d_gene: NA; abundance: NA; j_gene: TRBJ1-1; CDR3aa: CASSLEGGDMNTEAFF; CDR3nt: TGCGCCAGCAGCTTGGAGGGAGGAGACATGAACACTGAAGCTTTCTTT
v_gene: TRBV16; d_gene: NA; abundance: NA; j_gene: TRBJ2-1; CDR3aa: CASSARLNEQFF; CDR3nt: TGTGCCAGCAGCGCGCGGCTGAATGAGCAGTTCTTC
v_gene: TRBV19; d_gene: NA; abundance: NA; j_gene: TRBJ1-6; CDR3aa: CASSIGLDLSPLHF; CDR3nt: TGTGCCAGTAGTATAGGCCTAGATCTTTCACCCCTCCACTTT
v_gene: TRBV5-6; d_gene: TRBD1; abundance: NA; j_gene: TRBJ1-5; CDR3aa: CASSRQGTGGNQPQHF; CDR3nt: TGTGCCAGCAGCCGACAGGGTACCGGAGGCAATCAGCCCCAGCATTTT
v_gene: TRBV10-3; d_gene: NA; abundance: NA; j_gene: TRBJ1-2; CDR3aa: CATSGKGEGYGYTF; CDR3nt: TGTGCCACATCCGGGAAGGGTGAGGGCTATGGCTACACCTTC
v_gene: TRBV18; d_gene: TRBD2; abundance: NA; j_gene: TRBJ2-1; CDR3aa: CASSRTSGIRNEQFF; CDR3nt: TGTGCCAGCTCGCGGACTAGCGGGATTAGAAATGAGCAGTTCTTC
v_gene: TRBV27; d_gene: TRBD2; abundance: NA; j_gene: TRBJ2-7; CDR3aa: CASSRTSGRPSYEQYF; CDR3nt: TGTGCCAGCAGCCGGACTAGCGGGAGGCCCTCGTACGAGCAGTACTTC
v_gene: TRBV27; d_gene: NA; abundance: NA; j_gene: TRBJ1-1; CDR3aa: CASRLDGRNTEAFF; CDR3nt: TGTGCCAGCAGACTCGACGGACGGAACACTGAAGCTTTCTTT
v_gene: TRBV21-1; d_gene: NA; abundance: once; j_gene: TRBJ2-7; CDR3aa: CASSINYGTGDTYEQYF; CDR3nt: TGTGCCAGCAGCATCAACTACGGGACAGGGGATACCTACGAGCAGTACTTC
v_gene: TRBV4-3; d_gene: NA; abundance: NA; j_gene: TRBJ1-1; CDR3aa: CASSQGSGRTNTEAFF; CDR3nt: TGCGCCAGCAGCCAAGGGTCAGGCAGGACGAACACTGAAGCTTTCTTT
v_gene: TRBV19; d_gene: TRBD1; abundance: NA; j_gene: TRBJ2-2; CDR3aa: CASSIDRRGQVTGELFF; CDR3nt: TGTGCCAGTAGTATAGATCGCAGGGGGCAGGTCACCGGGGAGCTGTTTTTT
v_gene: TRBV28; d_gene: NA; abundance: NA; j_gene: TRBJ2-7; CDR3aa: CASRPPNSYEQYF; CDR3nt: TGTGCCAGCAGACCACCGAATTCCTACGAGCAGTACTTC
v_gene: TRBV6-5; d_gene: NA; abundance: NA; j_gene: TRBJ2-7; CDR3aa: CASSYTDQDEQYF; CDR3nt: TGTGCCAGCAGTTACACAGACCAGGACGAGCAGTACTTC
v_gene: TRBV27; d_gene: NA; abundance: NA; j_gene: TRBJ2-7; CDR3aa: CASSLWGQTYEQYF; CDR3nt: TGTGCCAGCAGTTTATGGGGCCAGACCTACGAGCAGTACTTC
v_gene: TRBV27; d_gene: TRBD2; abundance: NA; j_gene: TRBJ2-2; CDR3aa: CASSLISSGRFGTGELFF; CDR3nt: TGTGCCAGCAGTTTAATAAGTAGCGGGAGGTTTGGCACCGGGGAGCTGTTTTTT
v_gene: TRBV20-1; d_gene: NA; abundance: NA; j_gene: TRBJ1-1; CDR3aa: CSAYTTEAFF; CDR3nt: TGCAGTGCCTATACGACTGAAGCTTTCTTT
v_gene: TRBV30; d_gene: NA; abundance: NA; j_gene: TRBJ1-1; CDR3aa: CAWSGAYTEAFF; CDR3nt: TGTGCCTGGAGTGGCGCATACACTGAAGCTTTCTTT
v_gene: TRBV7-9; d_gene: NA; abundance: once; j_gene: TRBJ2-7; CDR3aa: CASSLGLSGTEQYF; CDR3nt: TGTGCCAGCAGCTTAGGTCTGTCAGGGACCGAGCAGTACTTC
v_gene: TRBV14; d_gene: NA; abundance: NA; j_gene: TRBJ2-5; CDR3aa: CASSQDWGRQETQYF; CDR3nt: TGTGCCAGCAGCCAAGATTGGGGCAGACAAGAGACCCAGTACTTC
v_gene: TRBV29-1; d_gene: NA; abundance: NA; j_gene: TRBJ2-5; CDR3aa: CSVERGRGLRGETQYF; CDR3nt: TGCAGCGTTGAAAGGGGTAGGGGACTCCGAGGAGAGACCCAGTACTTC
v_gene: TRBV5-4; d_gene: TRBD1; abundance: NA; j_gene: TRBJ2-2; CDR3aa: CASSGGTGGPGYTGELFF; CDR3nt: TGTGCCAGCAGCGGAGGGACAGGGGGCCCGGGATACACCGGGGAGCTGTTTTTT